These 18 T cell receptor beta chains came from one sample sequenced in a study of shared clonotypes between healthy human individuals (dated by TCRdb to the early 2020s). The receptor library was made with the immunoSEQ multiplex PCR assay. TCRdb holds this immuneACCESS table with in-frame rearrangements only. Some clones are missing; in checked studies, unresolved V genes explain under half, and the rest has no known cause. This sample is represented by around 600,000 clones; about 95% of them were singletons. The ten largest clones take up over 0.1% of the sample. CD8 naive samples consisted of CD45RO-negative cells that were positively selected for CCR7, yielding a CD45RA+CCR7+ population without TemRA cells. Sequencing was performed on naive CD8+ T cells sorted from blood. The cell subset or site label of this sample denotes: CD45RA+CCR7+. The source is a woman aged 25 to 39 in good health.

The chain employs TRBV5-1 and TRBJ2-1; 7 nucleotides align to TRBD2. Looked up from germline, CDR1 is SGHRS and CDR2 is YFSETQ. The CDR3 loop spans 16 amino acids. The V segment lost 0 bases and the J segment 2 bases; nucleotides outside the gene matches: 5. As DNA, the CDR3 is TGCGCCAGCAGCTTGGGTCAGCGGGGCCCCTACAATGAGCAGTTCTTC. Its protein product is CASSLGQRGPYNEQFF.

This chain uses TRBV28 with TRBJ2-5; 7 nucleotides align to TRBD2. Germline CDR1 is MDHEN and CDR2 is SYDVKM. V was pared by 3 bases and J by 5 bases, with 15 bases of the junction left unmatched. The CDR3 covers 17 residues. CDR3 sequence (DNA): TGTGCCAGCAGTTTCCACACACCACCAAGGGAGGGGGAGACCCAGTACTTC. It encodes CASSFHTPPREGETQYF.

The chain recombines TRBV29-1 with TRBJ2-1; D unresolved. V was clipped by 0 bases and J by 9 bases, with 9 bases between them. This CDR3 spans 12 amino acids. Germline lookup yields CDR1 SQVTM and CDR2 ANQGSEA. CDR3 in DNA: TGCAGCGTTGAAGAGGCTGGAGTTGAGCAGTTCTTC. Protein: CSVEEAGVEQFF.

This chain uses TRBV28 with TRBJ2-3, with a possible D match to TRBD1 (5 bases). The V end was cut by 5 bases, the J end by 0 bases, with 15 bases between. Germline CDR1 is MDHEN and CDR2 is SYDVKM. The CDR3 is 16 amino acids. CDR3 residues: CASSQAGWSSTDTQYF. Here the CDR3 DNA reads TGTGCCAGCAGTCAAGCAGGGTGGTCTAGCACAGATACGCAGTATTTT.

This clone was found once. The chain uses TRBV7-9 and TRBJ2-5; D is possibly TRBD2 (5 bases). The CDR3 extends over 13 amino acids. V lost 3 bases to trimming and J lost 5 bases, with 10 bases between them. Germline-derived CDR1 and CDR2 are SEHNR and FQNEAQ (reference sequence). The CDR3 region has the DNA TGTGCCAGCAGCTTGCCGGGGTTGGAGACCCAGTACTTC. Translated, it gives CASSLPGLETQYF.

The CDR3 loop is CASSIWDRENEQFF. The CDR3 DNA follows: TGTGCCAGTAGTATATGGGACAGGGAAAATGAGCAGTTCTTC. J is TRBJ2-1 and V is TRBV19; the match to TRBD1 covers 9 bases. V lost 2 bases and J lost 7; bases outside the gene matches: 3. The germline V gene has CDR1 LNHDA and CDR2 SQIVND (reference sequence). This CDR3 spans 14 amino acids.

The sample holds one count of this clone. Other DNA sequences in this specimen translate into the identical CDR3. This chain connects TRBV11-2 to TRBJ2-7; D gene ambiguous. V lost 3 bases and J lost 7, with 4 bases in between. CDR3 length: 10 residues. Germline V CDR1 and CDR2: SGHAT, FQNNGV. Here the CDR3 DNA reads TGTGCCAGCAGCTTGGGAGAGCAGTACTTC. This codes for CASSLGEQYF.

The gene calls are TRBV27 and TRBJ1-5, with a possible D match to TRBD1 (5 bases). The germline gives CDR1 MNHEY, CDR2 SMNVEV (reference sequence). The CDR3 length is 14 residues. V gave up 1 base and J gave up 6 bases, with 10 bases separating them. The CDR3 spells CASSLLGGVQPQHF. The CDR3 bases are TGTGCCAGCAGTTTATTGGGGGGTGTTCAGCCCCAGCATTTT.

V is TRBV6-5 and J is TRBJ1-2, with 11 bases fitting TRBD1. CDR1 is MNHEY and CDR2 is SVGAGI in the germline V gene. The trim removed 6 bases at V and 8 bases at J, leaving 8 bases unmatched. This CDR3 has 14 residues. CDR3 nucleotide sequence: TGTGCCAGCAGCCCCGGACAGGGGGCGCGAGGCTACACCTTC. Protein product: CASSPGQGARGYTF.

A word on this clone: Within the sample, other DNA sequences also encode this same CDR3. The chain has TRBV28 and TRBJ2-5; weak D call: TRBD1 (6 bases). The V gene lost 5 bases and the J gene lost 4 bases, with 11 bases spanning the gap. This CDR3 is 13 amino acids long. Germline assignment: CDR1 MDHEN and CDR2 SYDVKM. CDR3 bases: TGTGCCAGCAGTCCAGGGGTTGGAGAGACCCAGTACTTC. Its translation: CASSPGVGETQYF.

V and J are TRBV5-8 and TRBJ2-1; unclear D gene. This CDR3 spans 11 amino acids. Between the trimmed V and J ends, which lost 0 bases and 10 bases, there was a span of 5 bases. The germline CDR1 and CDR2 sequences are SGHTS and YDEGEE. DNA of the CDR3: TGTGCCAGCAGCTTGGGGCAGGAGCAGTTCTTC. It encodes CASSLGQEQFF.

The chain couples TRBV6-6 to TRBJ1-5, with a possible D match to TRBD1 (5 bases). CDR1 MNHNY and CDR2 SVGAGI come from the germline V gene (reference sequence). CDR3 length equals 14 residues. V gave up 8 bases and J gave up 2 bases, with 13 bases separating them. The CDR3 nucleotides read TGTGCCAGCGAAGGGGTGTTAGGCAATCAGCCCCAGCATTTT. Protein product: CASEGVLGNQPQHF.

The chain has TRBV5-5 and TRBJ1-2, with a tentative D call TRBD1 (6 bases). This CDR3 has 13 residues. Germline CDR1 and CDR2: SGHKS and YYEKEE (reference sequence). Trimming shortened V by 7 bases and J by 7 bases, and 17 bases separated the two germline ends. CDR3 DNA sequence: TGTGCCAGCTTAATTCCGGGACAATCTGGCTACACCTTC. Its protein is CASLIPGQSGYTF.

This clone occurred a few times. The chain uses TRBV11-2 and TRBJ2-7; possible D gene TRBD1, 6 bases. The CDR3 covers 12 residues. V gave up 5 bases and J gave up 4 bases, with 9 bases separating them. Germline values: CDR1 SGHAT, CDR2 FQNNGV. The CDR3 DNA follows: TGTGCCAGCAGCACAGGGCTGTACGAGCAGTACTTC. The encoded protein is CASSTGLYEQYF.

The CDR3 loop reads CASSVSGGAEKLFF. The DNA of the CDR3 is TGTGCCAGCAGCGTGTCTGGCGGGGCGGAAAAACTGTTTTTT. The chain combines TRBV9 with TRBJ1-4, with a tentative D call TRBD1 (5 bases). The CDR3 is made up of 14 amino acids. Trimming removed 2 bases from V and 8 bases from J, with 13 bases in between. The germline V gene encodes CDR1 SGDLS and CDR2 YYNGEE.

The chain uses TRBV28 and TRBJ1-2; 8 nucleotides match TRBD1. Germline V gene sequence: CDR1 MDHEN, CDR2 SYDVKM. CDR3 length: 15 amino acids. V gave up 6 bases and J gave up 3 bases; unmatched junction bases: 9. The DNA for the CDR3 is TGTGCCAGCAGCCCGGGGGGCAGGGGGCACTATGGCTACACCTTC. Residues: CASSPGGRGHYGYTF.

CDR3 nucleotide sequence: TGTGCCAGCAGCTTGAGAGGGATCGAGCAGTACTTC. Translated: CASSLRGIEQYF. The chain recombines TRBV7-9 with TRBJ2-7, with D perhaps matching TRBD2 (5 bases). With 3 bases removed from V and 6 bases from J, the gap between germline ends came to 9 bases. Per germline, CDR1 SEHNR and CDR2 FQNEAQ (reference sequence). The CDR3 runs to 12 residues.

This clone was counted only a few times. The rearrangement joins TRBV5-4 to TRBJ2-2; no clear D. The germline V gene encodes CDR1 SGHNT and CDR2 YYREEE (reference sequence). The CDR3 runs to 12 residues. Trimming removed 4 bases at V and 6 bases at J, with 7 bases between. The CDR3 sequence is CASSTSPGELFF. In DNA, the CDR3 is TGTGCCAGCAGCACAAGCCCCGGGGAGCTGTTTTTT.